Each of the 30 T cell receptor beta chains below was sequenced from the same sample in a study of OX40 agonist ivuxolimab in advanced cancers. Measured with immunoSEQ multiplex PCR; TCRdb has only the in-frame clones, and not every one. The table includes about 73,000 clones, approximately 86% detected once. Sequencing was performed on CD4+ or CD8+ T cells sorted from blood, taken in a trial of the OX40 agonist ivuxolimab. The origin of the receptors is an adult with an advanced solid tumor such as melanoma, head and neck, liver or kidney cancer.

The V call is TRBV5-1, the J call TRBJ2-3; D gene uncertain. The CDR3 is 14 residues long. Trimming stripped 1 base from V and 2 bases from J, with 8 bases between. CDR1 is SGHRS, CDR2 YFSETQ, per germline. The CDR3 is CASSLTPYTDTQYF. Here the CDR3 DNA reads TGCGCCAGCAGCTTGACACCCTACACAGATACGCAGTATTTT.

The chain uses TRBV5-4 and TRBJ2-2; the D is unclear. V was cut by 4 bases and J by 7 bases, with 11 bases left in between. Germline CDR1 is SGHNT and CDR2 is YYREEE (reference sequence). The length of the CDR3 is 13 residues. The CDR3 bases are TGTGCCAGCAGCCCGGGCAATCTCGGGGAGCTGTTTTTT. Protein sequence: CASSPGNLGELFF.

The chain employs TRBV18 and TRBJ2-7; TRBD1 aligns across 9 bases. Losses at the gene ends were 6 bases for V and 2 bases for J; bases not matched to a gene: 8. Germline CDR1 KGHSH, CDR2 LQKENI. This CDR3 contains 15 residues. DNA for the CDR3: TGTGCCAGCTCCCCCGGGACAGGGATAACCTACGAGCAGTACTTC. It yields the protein CASSPGTGITYEQYF.

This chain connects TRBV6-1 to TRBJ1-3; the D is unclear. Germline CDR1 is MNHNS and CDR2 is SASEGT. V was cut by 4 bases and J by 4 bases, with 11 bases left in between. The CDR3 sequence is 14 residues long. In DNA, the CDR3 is TGTGCCAGCAGTGTGGGGTTGGGAGGAAACACCATATATTTT. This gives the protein CASSVGLGGNTIYF.

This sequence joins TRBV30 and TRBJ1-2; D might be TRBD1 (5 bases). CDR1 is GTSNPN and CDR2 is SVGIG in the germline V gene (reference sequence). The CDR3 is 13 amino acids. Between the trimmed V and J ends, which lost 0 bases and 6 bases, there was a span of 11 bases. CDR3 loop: CAWSVGGDNGYTF. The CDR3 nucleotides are TGTGCCTGGAGTGTCGGAGGGGATAATGGCTACACCTTC. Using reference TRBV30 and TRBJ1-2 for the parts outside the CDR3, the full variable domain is SQTIHQWPATLVQPVGSPLSLECTVEGTSNPNLYWYRQAAGRGLQLLFYSVGIGQISSEVPQNLSASRPQDRQFILSSKKLLLSDSGFYLCAWSVGGDNGYTFGSGTRLTVV.

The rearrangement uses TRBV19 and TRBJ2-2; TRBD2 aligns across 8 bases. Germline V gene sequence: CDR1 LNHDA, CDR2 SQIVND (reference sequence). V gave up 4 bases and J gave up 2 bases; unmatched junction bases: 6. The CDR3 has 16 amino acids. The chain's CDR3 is CASSRSLADNTGELFF. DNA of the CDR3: TGTGCCAGTAGTAGATCACTAGCGGATAACACCGGGGAGCTGTTTTTT.

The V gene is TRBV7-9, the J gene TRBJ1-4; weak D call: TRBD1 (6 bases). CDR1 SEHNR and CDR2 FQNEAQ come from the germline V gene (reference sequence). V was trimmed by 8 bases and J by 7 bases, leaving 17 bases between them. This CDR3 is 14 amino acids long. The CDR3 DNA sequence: TGTGCCAGCGGAAGACAGGATTTTTCTGAAAAACTGTTTTTT. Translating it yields CASGRQDFSEKLFF.

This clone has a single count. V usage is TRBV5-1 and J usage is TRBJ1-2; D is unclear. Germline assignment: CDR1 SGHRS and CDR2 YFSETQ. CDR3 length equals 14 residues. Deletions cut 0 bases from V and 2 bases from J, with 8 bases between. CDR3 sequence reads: CASSLDVQNYGYTF. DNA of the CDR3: TGCGCCAGCAGCTTGGATGTTCAGAACTATGGCTACACCTTC.

CDR3 coding DNA: TGTGCCAGCAGTCCTACTAGCGGGGGAATCAATGAGCAGTTCTTC. Amino acids: CASSPTSGGINEQFF. The gene calls are TRBV2 and TRBJ2-1, with TRBD2 matching 11 bases. V lost 5 bases, J lost 6 bases, and 6 bases stayed unmatched. CDR1 and CDR2 from the germline V gene are SNHLY and FYNNEI. The CDR3 sequence is 15 residues long. Complete variable domain (other parts from reference TRBV2 and TRBJ2-1): EPEVTQTPSHQVTQMGQEVILRCVPISNHLYFYWYRQILGQKVEFLVSFYNNEISEKSEIFDDQFSVERPDGSNFTLKIRSTKLEDSAMYFCASSPTSGGINEQFFGPGTRLTVL.

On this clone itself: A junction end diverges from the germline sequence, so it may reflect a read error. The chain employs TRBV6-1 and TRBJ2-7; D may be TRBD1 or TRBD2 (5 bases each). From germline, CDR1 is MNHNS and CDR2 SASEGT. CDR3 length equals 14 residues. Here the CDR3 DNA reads TGTGCCAGCAGAGAAGGGACGGTGTCCTACGAGCAGTACTTC. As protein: CASREGTVSYEQYF.

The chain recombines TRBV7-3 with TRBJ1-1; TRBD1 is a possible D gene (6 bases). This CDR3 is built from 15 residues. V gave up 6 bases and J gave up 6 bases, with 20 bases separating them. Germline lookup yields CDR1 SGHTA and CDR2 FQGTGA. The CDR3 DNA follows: TGTGCCAGCAGAAAAAACCCCTCAGAGGGGGCTGAAGCTTTCTTT. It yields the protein CASRKNPSEGAEAFF.

The CDR3 nucleotides read TGTGCCAGCAGCTTGGGACATTCTTCTAACTATGGCTACACCTTC. Translation: CASSLGHSSNYGYTF. The chain has TRBV5-5 and TRBJ1-2; D remains ambiguous. The V and J ends lost 0 bases and 0 bases respectively, with 9 bases between them. Germline CDR1 is SGHKS and CDR2 is YYEKEE (reference sequence). The CDR3 length is 15 residues.

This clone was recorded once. CDR3 residues: CASSRQTNTEAFF. CDR3 DNA sequence: TGCGCCAGCAGCCGCCAGACGAACACTGAAGCTTTCTTT. The chain is built from TRBV5-1 and TRBJ1-1; no reliable D call. V was shortened by 4 bases and J by 1 base, with 8 bases between the two germline ends. CDR1 is SGHRS and CDR2 is YFSETQ in the germline V gene. The CDR3 covers 13 residues.

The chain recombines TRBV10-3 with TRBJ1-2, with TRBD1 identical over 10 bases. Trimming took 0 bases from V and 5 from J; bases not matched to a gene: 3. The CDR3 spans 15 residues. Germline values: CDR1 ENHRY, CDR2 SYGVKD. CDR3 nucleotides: TGTGCCATCAGTGAGTCCAGACAGGGGGCTTATGGCTACACCTTC. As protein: CAISESRQGAYGYTF.

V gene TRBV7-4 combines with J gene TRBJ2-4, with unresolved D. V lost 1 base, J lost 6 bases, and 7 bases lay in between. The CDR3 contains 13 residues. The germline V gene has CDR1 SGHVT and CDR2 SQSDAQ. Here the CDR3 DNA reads TGTGCCAGCAGCTTAGAAGGGCCAAACATTCAGTACTTC. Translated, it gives CASSLEGPNIQYF.

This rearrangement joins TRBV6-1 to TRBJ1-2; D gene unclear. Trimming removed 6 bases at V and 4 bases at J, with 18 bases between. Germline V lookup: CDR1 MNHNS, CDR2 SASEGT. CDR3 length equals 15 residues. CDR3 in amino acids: CASSAKKVPGYGYTF. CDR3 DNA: TGTGCCAGCAGCGCTAAAAAGGTACCGGGCTATGGCTACACCTTC.

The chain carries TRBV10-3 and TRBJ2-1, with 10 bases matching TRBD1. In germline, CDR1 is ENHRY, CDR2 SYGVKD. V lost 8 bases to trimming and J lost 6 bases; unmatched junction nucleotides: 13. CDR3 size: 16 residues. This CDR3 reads CAILEQPGQGRNEQFF. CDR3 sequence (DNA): TGTGCCATCTTAGAGCAACCGGGACAGGGGCGCAATGAGCAGTTCTTC.

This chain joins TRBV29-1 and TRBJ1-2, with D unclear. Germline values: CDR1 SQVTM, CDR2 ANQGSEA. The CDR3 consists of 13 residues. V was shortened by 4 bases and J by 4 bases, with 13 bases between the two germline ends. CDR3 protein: CSVVRSDGYGYTF. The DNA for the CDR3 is TGCAGCGTTGTAAGGAGCGATGGCTATGGCTACACCTTC.

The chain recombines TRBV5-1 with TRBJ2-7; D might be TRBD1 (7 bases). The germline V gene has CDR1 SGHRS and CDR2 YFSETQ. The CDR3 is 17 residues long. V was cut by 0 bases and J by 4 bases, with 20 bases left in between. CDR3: CASSLDGGGAYGYEQYF. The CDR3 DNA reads TGCGCCAGCAGCTTGGATGGAGGGGGCGCTTATGGGTACGAGCAGTACTTC.

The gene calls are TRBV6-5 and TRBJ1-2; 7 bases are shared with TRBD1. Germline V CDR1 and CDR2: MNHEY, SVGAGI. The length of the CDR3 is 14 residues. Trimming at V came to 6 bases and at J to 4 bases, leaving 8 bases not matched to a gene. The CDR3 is CASRRGGKTYGYTF. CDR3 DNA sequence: TGTGCCAGCAGACGAGGGGGCAAGACCTATGGCTACACCTTC.

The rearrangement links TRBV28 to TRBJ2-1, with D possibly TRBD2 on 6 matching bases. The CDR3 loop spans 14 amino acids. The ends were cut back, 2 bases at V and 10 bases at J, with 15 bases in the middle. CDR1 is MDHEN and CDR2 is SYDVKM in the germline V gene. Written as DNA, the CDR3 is TGTGCCAGCAGTTTAGGCGGGGCCCGGGGGGAGCAGTTCTTC. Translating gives CASSLGGARGEQFF.

The CDR3 DNA reads as TGCACCAGCAGCCAAGATACTTGTTGTCTGAACAATGAGCAGTTCTTC. Amino acids: CTSSQDTCCLNNEQFF. The chain is built from TRBV1 and TRBJ2-1; the table's D call, TRBD2, has no DNA check behind it. TRBV1 is annotated as a pseudogene. This CDR3 has 16 amino acids.

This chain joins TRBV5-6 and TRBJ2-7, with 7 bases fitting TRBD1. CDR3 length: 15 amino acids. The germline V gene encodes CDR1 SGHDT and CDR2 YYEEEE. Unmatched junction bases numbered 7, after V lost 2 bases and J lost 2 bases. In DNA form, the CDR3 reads TGTGCCAGCAGCTTCCAGCTCAGGGGGACCTACGAGCAGTACTTC. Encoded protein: CASSFQLRGTYEQYF.

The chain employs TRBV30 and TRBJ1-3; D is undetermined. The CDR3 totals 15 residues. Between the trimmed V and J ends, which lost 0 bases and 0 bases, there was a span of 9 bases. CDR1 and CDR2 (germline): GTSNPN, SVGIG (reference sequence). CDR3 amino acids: CAWSVEPFSGNTIYF. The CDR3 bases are TGTGCCTGGAGTGTAGAACCATTCTCTGGAAACACCATATATTTT.

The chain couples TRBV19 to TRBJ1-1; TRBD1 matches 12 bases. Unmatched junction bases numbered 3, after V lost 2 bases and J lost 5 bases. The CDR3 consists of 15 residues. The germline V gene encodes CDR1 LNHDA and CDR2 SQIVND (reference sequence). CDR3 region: CASSIRDRGRTEAFF. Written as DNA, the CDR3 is TGTGCCAGTAGTATAAGGGACAGGGGGCGAACTGAAGCTTTCTTT.

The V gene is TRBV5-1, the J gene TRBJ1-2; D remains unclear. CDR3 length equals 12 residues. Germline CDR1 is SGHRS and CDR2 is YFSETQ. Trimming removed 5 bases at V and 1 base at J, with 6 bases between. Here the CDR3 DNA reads TGCGCCAGCAGTCCAGATAACTATGGCTACACCTTC. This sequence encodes CASSPDNYGYTF.

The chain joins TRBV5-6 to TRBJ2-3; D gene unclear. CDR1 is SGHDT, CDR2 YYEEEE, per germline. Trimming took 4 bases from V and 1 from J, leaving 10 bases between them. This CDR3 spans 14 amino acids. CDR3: CASSAARGTDTQYF. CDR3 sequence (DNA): TGTGCCAGCAGCGCCGCTAGGGGCACAGATACGCAGTATTTT.

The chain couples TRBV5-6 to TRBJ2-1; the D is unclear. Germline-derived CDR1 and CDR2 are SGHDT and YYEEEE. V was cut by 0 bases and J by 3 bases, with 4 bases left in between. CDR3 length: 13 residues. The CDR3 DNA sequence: TGTGCCAGCAGCTTGGTGGGCTACAATGAGCAGTTCTTC. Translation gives CASSLVGYNEQFF.

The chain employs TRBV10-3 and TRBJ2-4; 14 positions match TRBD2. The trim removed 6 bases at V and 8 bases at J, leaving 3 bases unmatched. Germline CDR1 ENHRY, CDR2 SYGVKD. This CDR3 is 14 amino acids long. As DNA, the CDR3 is TGTGCCATCAGGGGGGGACTAGCGGGAGACATTCAGTACTTC. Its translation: CAIRGGLAGDIQYF.

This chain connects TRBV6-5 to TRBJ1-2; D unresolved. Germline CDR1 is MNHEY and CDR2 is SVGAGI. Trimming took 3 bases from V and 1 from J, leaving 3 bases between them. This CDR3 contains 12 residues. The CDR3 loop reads CASSYNNYGYTF. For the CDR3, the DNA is TGTGCCAGCAGTTATAATAACTATGGCTACACCTTC.